The 31 T cell receptor beta chains in this list originate from one sample, sequenced in a study of T cell changes during pregnancy in multiple sclerosis. TCRdb keeps only in-frame clones here, not all; method: immunoSEQ multiplex PCR. The data show 100,000 or so clones, with roughly 93% seen just once and approximately 2.2% held by the top ten. This material consisted of peripheral blood, taken in the third trimester of pregnancy. The source of these receptors is a female donor with multiple sclerosis, enrolled in a pregnancy study.

The rearrangement links TRBV30 to TRBJ2-1, with D unresolved. The V gene lost 0 bases and the J gene lost 7 bases, with 10 bases spanning the gap. In germline, CDR1 is GTSNPN, CDR2 SVGIG (reference sequence). The CDR3 loop spans 13 amino acids. CDR3 nucleotide sequence: TGTGCCTGGAGTGTACCAGCGTCAAATGAGCAGTTCTTC. Amino acids: CAWSVPASNEQFF.

The rearrangement uses TRBV6-6 and TRBJ2-3; TRBD1 agrees at 10 bases. The germline gives CDR1 MNHNY, CDR2 SVGAGI (reference sequence). After removal of 6 bases from V and 2 bases from J, the junction contained 5 bases not matched to a gene. The CDR3 covers 15 residues. The CDR3 DNA sequence: TGTGCCAGCAGGCCGGGACAGGGGTACACAGATACGCAGTATTTT. Residues: CASRPGQGYTDTQYF.

The gene calls are TRBV7-2 and TRBJ1-4; D may be TRBD1 (6 bases). The CDR3 has 15 amino acids. Trimming cost V 6 bases and J 1 base, with 12 bases left between them. Germline-derived CDR1 and CDR2 are SGHTA and FQGNSA. The CDR3 here is CASRAYRETNEKLFF. CDR3 nucleotides: TGTGCCAGCAGGGCCTACAGGGAAACTAATGAAAAACTGTTTTTT.

The chain joins TRBV5-4 to TRBJ2-1, with TRBD1 matching over 8 bases. The CDR3 spans 15 residues. Germline assignment: CDR1 SGHNT and CDR2 YYREEE (reference sequence). V lost 1 base and J lost 5; bases outside the gene matches: 5. CDR3 sequence reads: CASSLSGQGDNEQFF. CDR3 DNA sequence: TGTGCCAGCAGCTTGTCAGGACAGGGAGACAATGAGCAGTTCTTC.

The J gene is TRBJ1-5, the V gene TRBV9; 7 bases line up with TRBD1. This CDR3 spans 16 amino acids. In germline, CDR1 is SGDLS, CDR2 YYNGEE. Trimming at V came to 3 bases and at J to 0 bases, leaving 6 bases not matched to a gene. CDR3 region: CASSAGDSYSNQPQHF. Here the CDR3 DNA reads TGTGCCAGCAGCGCAGGGGACAGCTATAGCAATCAGCCCCAGCATTTT. Looking up the rest from reference TRBV9 and TRBJ1-5 gives the full variable domain: DSGVTQTPKHLITATGQRVTLRCSPRSGDLSVYWYQQSLDQGLQFLIQYYNGEERAKGNILERFSAQQFPDLHSELNLSSLELGDSALYFCASSAGDSYSNQPQHFGDGTRLSIL.

This clone was observed a single time. The chain links TRBV5-1 to TRBJ2-2; D not certain. The length of the CDR3 is 13 residues. Trimming cost V 0 bases and J 5 bases, with 5 bases left between them. The V gene's germline CDR1 is SGHRS and CDR2 YFSETQ. The CDR3 here is CASSLGSTGELFF. CDR3 coding DNA: TGCGCCAGCAGCTTGGGGAGTACCGGGGAGCTGTTTTTT.

V usage is TRBV19 and J usage is TRBJ1-5; possible D gene TRBD1, 5 bases. The CDR3 length is 15 residues. V lost 3 bases and J 7 bases, leaving 16 bases between the germline ends. Germline values: CDR1 LNHDA, CDR2 SQIVND (reference sequence). CDR3 in DNA: TGTGCCAGTAGTATTAGTTTCGGGGGAGCCCAGCCCCAGCATTTT. Protein sequence: CASSISFGGAQPQHF.

This chain links TRBV5-1 with TRBJ1-2, with D hard to call. The CDR3 totals 15 residues. CDR1 is SGHRS, CDR2 YFSETQ, per germline. The V end was cut by 0 bases, the J end by 1 base, with 10 bases between. CDR3 loop: CASSLASNNNYGYTF. The CDR3 DNA reads TGCGCCAGCAGCTTGGCCTCCAACAATAACTATGGCTACACCTTC.

The chain joins TRBV30 to TRBJ2-3, with 9 bases identical to TRBD2. Germline V gene lookup returns CDR1 GTSNPN and CDR2 SVGIG (reference sequence). Trimming at V came to 0 bases and at J to 0 bases, leaving 7 bases not matched to a gene. This CDR3 has 17 residues. The CDR3 coding sequence is TGTGCCTGGAGTGTCGGTAGCGGGAGCTTCAGCACAGATACGCAGTATTTT. This translates into CAWSVGSGSFSTDTQYF.

In regard to this clone: One end of the junction is discordant with germline, which a read error may explain. This chain joins TRBV7-7 and TRBJ2-1, with D possibly matching TRBD2 (5 bases). The germline V gene encodes CDR1 SSHAT and CDR2 FNYEAQ (reference sequence). CDR3 length: 18 residues. For the CDR3, the DNA is TGTGCTAGCAGCGCAAGGGTCAGCGAGGGCGGAACCTACAATGAGCAGTTCTTC. Protein: CASSARVSEGGTYNEQFF. The complete variable domain, with remaining parts taken from reference TRBV7-7 and TRBJ2-1, reads GAGVSQSPRYKVTKRGQDVTLRCDPISSHATLYWYQQALGQGPEFLTYFNYEAQPDKSGLPSDRFSAERPEGSISTLTIQRTEQRDSAMYRCASSARVSEGGTYNEQFFGPGTRLTVL.

The CDR3 sequence is CASSKDSSYEQYF. The CDR3 DNA is TGTGCCAGCAGTAAGGACAGCTCCTACGAGCAGTACTTC. The J gene is TRBJ2-7, the V gene TRBV2; D might be TRBD1 (6 bases). Germline CDR1 SNHLY, CDR2 FYNNEI. V was pared by 5 bases and J by 0 bases, with 8 bases between. The CDR3 is made up of 13 amino acids.

The CDR3 DNA reads as TGTGCCAGCAGCCCTACAGACAGACCTAACTATGGCTACACCTTC. Its translation: CASSPTDRPNYGYTF. The V gene is TRBV5-6, the J gene TRBJ1-2, with D maybe TRBD1 (5 bases). V shed 4 bases and J shed 0 bases, with 13 bases lying between them. CDR1 is SGHDT and CDR2 is YYEEEE in the germline V gene. The CDR3 has 15 amino acids.

The chain is built from TRBV5-1 and TRBJ2-2; D may be TRBD1 (6 bases). Germline V gives CDR1 SGHRS, CDR2 YFSETQ. Between the trimmed V and J ends, which lost 0 bases and 3 bases, there was a span of 12 bases. CDR3 size: 16 residues. CDR3 amino acids: CASSLALDSYTGELFF. The CDR3, as DNA: TGCGCCAGCAGCTTGGCCCTGGACAGTTACACCGGGGAGCTGTTTTTT.

V is TRBV5-1 and J is TRBJ1-1; D not certain. Germline V lookup: CDR1 SGHRS, CDR2 YFSETQ. This CDR3 region has 14 residues. Deletions cut 0 bases from V and 7 bases from J, with 13 bases between. CDR3 region: CASSLDASESEAFF. The CDR3 DNA sequence: TGCGCCAGCAGCTTGGATGCAAGTGAGAGTGAAGCTTTCTTT.

The chain couples TRBV27 to TRBJ2-7; 8 bases are shared with TRBD2. V gave up 4 bases and J gave up 3 bases; unmatched junction bases: 2. The germline gives CDR1 MNHEY, CDR2 SMNVEV (reference sequence). The CDR3 is 13 amino acids. The CDR3 loop reads CASSSGTSYEQYF. In DNA form, the CDR3 reads TGTGCCAGCAGTTCCGGGACTAGCTACGAGCAGTACTTC.

This clone was seen repeatedly, ten times or more. The rearrangement uses TRBV6-6 and TRBJ2-7; tentatively, D is TRBD1 (5 bases). CDR3 length: 12 residues. Trimming removed 2 bases at V and 4 bases at J, with 6 bases between. Germline CDR1 and CDR2: MNHNY and SVGAGI (reference sequence). The CDR3 coding sequence is TGTGCCAGCAGTTACAGGGGTTACGAGCAGTACTTC. Residues: CASSYRGYEQYF.

The chain recombines TRBV7-2 with TRBJ2-7; 8 nucleotides align to TRBD2. V lost 5 bases and J lost 2; bases outside the gene matches: 5. This CDR3 is 14 amino acids long. Looked up from germline, CDR1 is SGHTA and CDR2 is FQGNSA. This CDR3 reads CASSGSGMAYEQYF. The DNA of the CDR3 is TGTGCCAGCAGCGGTAGCGGGATGGCCTACGAGCAGTACTTC.

This sequence joins TRBV5-6 and TRBJ2-1, with 7 bases lining up with TRBD2. Germline assignment: CDR1 SGHDT and CDR2 YYEEEE. The CDR3 spans 14 residues. V gave up 0 bases and J gave up 7 bases; unmatched junction bases: 4. The CDR3 sequence is CASSLGLARNEQFF. The CDR3 nucleotides read TGTGCCAGCAGCTTGGGACTAGCTAGGAATGAGCAGTTCTTC.

The gene calls are TRBV7-9 and TRBJ1-3; D ambiguous. Germline V gene lookup returns CDR1 SEHNR and CDR2 FQNEAQ (reference sequence). This CDR3 region has 16 residues. V lost 0 bases and J 4 bases, leaving 13 bases between the germline ends. CDR3 sequence (DNA): TGTGCCAGCAGCTTAGCCCCAACTACGTACGGAAACACCATATATTTT. Its protein product is CASSLAPTTYGNTIYF.

The chain has TRBV6-5 and TRBJ2-3; TRBD1 aligns across 10 bases. J was trimmed by 4 bases and V by 5 bases; bases with no gene match: 6. Germline loops: CDR1 MNHEY, CDR2 SVGAGI. This CDR3 is built from 15 residues. The CDR3: CASSQTGGEADTQYF. The CDR3 region has the DNA TGTGCCAGCAGTCAGACAGGGGGCGAGGCAGATACGCAGTATTTT.

V and J are TRBV6-4 and TRBJ1-4; D gene uncertain. CDR1 is MRHNA and CDR2 is SNTAGT in the germline V gene. This CDR3 is built from 14 residues. Trimming removed 6 bases from V and 0 bases from J, with 8 bases in between. The CDR3 DNA reads as TGTGCCAGCAGCCTCGGAGCAACTAATGAAAAACTGTTTTTT. Translated, it gives CASSLGATNEKLFF.

The CDR3: CASSYYRGGNTIYF. The CDR3, as DNA: TGTGCCAGCAGTTACTACAGGGGTGGAAACACCATATATTTT. The chain joins TRBV6-5 to TRBJ1-3; 7 bases line up with TRBD1. The length of the CDR3 is 14 residues. The junction had 0 bases not matched to a gene; V was cut back by 1 base and J by 3 bases. The V gene's germline CDR1 is MNHEY and CDR2 SVGAGI.

This rearrangement joins TRBV5-6 to TRBJ2-7; TRBD2 might be the D (6 bases). Germline V gives CDR1 SGHDT, CDR2 YYEEEE. This CDR3 comprises 15 residues. Trimming took 4 bases from V and 0 from J, leaving 14 bases between them. CDR3 sequence reads: CASSPRLGASYEQYF. The CDR3 DNA reads TGTGCCAGCAGCCCAAGACTAGGGGCCTCCTACGAGCAGTACTTC.

J is TRBJ2-7 and V is TRBV11-1; D is ambiguous. This CDR3 comprises 15 residues. CDR1 and CDR2 from the germline V gene are SGHAT and FQDESV (reference sequence). V lost 5 bases to trimming and J lost 0 bases, with 14 bases between them. The CDR3 DNA sequence: TGTGCCAGCAGCCCCACCTCGGGTAGCTCCTACGAGCAGTACTTC. Translation: CASSPTSGSSYEQYF.

The chain has TRBV7-9 and TRBJ2-7, with 13 bases that match TRBD2. V lost 5 bases, J lost 7 bases, and 5 bases stayed unmatched. Per the germline V gene, CDR1 is SEHNR and CDR2 is FQNEAQ (reference sequence). This CDR3 spans 14 amino acids. The CDR3 here is CASSKLAGGFEQYF. Here the CDR3 DNA reads TGTGCCAGCAGCAAACTAGCGGGAGGGTTTGAGCAGTACTTC. Using reference TRBV7-9 and TRBJ2-7 for the parts outside the CDR3, the full variable domain is DTGVSQNPRHKITKRGQNVTFRCDPISEHNRLYWYRQTLGQGPEFLTYFQNEAQLEKSRLLSDRFSAERPKGSFSTLEIQRTEQGDSAMYLCASSKLAGGFEQYFGPGTRLTVT.

The chain uses TRBV28 and TRBJ2-2, with D perhaps matching TRBD1 (6 bases). Germline V gives CDR1 MDHEN, CDR2 SYDVKM. V was cut by 6 bases and J by 3 bases, with 23 bases left in between. The CDR3 runs to 18 residues. DNA for the CDR3: TGTGCCAGCAGCCAGGGGATATCCACTTTCTTTGACACCGGGGAGCTGTTTTTT. It is translated as CASSQGISTFFDTGELFF.

V usage is TRBV7-3 and J usage is TRBJ2-5, with TRBD1 as a possible D gene (5 bases). CDR3 size: 15 residues. With 2 bases removed from V and 3 bases from J, the gap between germline ends came to 13 bases. Germline CDR1 SGHTA, CDR2 FQGTGA. DNA for the CDR3: TGTGCCAGCAGCTTACGTGCAGGGCCAGAAGAGACCCAGTACTTC. It encodes CASSLRAGPEETQYF.

V and J are TRBV13 and TRBJ1-1; weak D call: TRBD1 (6 bases). CDR3 length equals 13 residues. V was clipped by 3 bases and J by 6 bases, with 11 bases between them. From germline, CDR1 is PRHDT and CDR2 FYEKMQ (reference sequence). The CDR3 bases are TGTGCCAGCAGCTTCAGGACAGTCGCTGAAGCTTTCTTT. Protein: CASSFRTVAEAFF.

The chain links TRBV6-5 to TRBJ1-1; D gene ambiguous. The V and J ends lost 0 bases and 2 bases respectively, with 13 bases between them. The CDR3 consists of 16 residues. Looked up from germline, CDR1 is MNHEY and CDR2 is SVGAGI. In nucleotides, the CDR3 is TGTGCCAGCAGTTACTCTGGGGAGGGCCAAAACACTGAAGCTTTCTTT. It translates to CASSYSGEGQNTEAFF.

Note on this clone: A junction end diverges from the germline sequence, so it may reflect a read error. This rearrangement joins TRBV19 to TRBJ2-1; D is possibly TRBD1 (5 bases). Germline V gives CDR1 LNHDA, CDR2 SQIVND (reference sequence). The CDR3 is 14 amino acids. CDR3 region: CASSTGPSYNKQFF. As DNA, the CDR3 is TGTGCCAGTAGCACAGGTCCTTCGTACAATAAGCAGTTCTTC. Drawing the rest from reference TRBV19 and TRBJ2-1, the complete variable domain is DGGITQSPKYLFRKEGQNVTLSCEQNLNHDAMYWYRQDPGQGLRLIYYSQIVNDFQKGDIAEGYSVSREKKESFPLTVTSAQKNPTAFYLCASSTGPSYNKQFFGPGTRLTVL.

This clone was counted a single time. This chain joins TRBV5-1 and TRBJ2-5; D perhaps matches TRBD1 (5 bases). Per germline, CDR1 SGHRS and CDR2 YFSETQ. The CDR3 spans 14 residues. Trimming pared 2 bases from V and 4 bases from J, leaving 12 bases between. The CDR3 region is CASSLRGLAETQYF. CDR3 nucleotides: TGCGCCAGCAGCTTAAGGGGTCTGGCAGAGACCCAGTACTTC.